The clone carrying this T cell receptor (beta chain) was detected only a few times. Its antigen is as yet unknown. This sample is drawn from a study of CD8 T cells in ankylosing spondylitis. Study outcomes and limitations: It appeared that ankylosing spondylitis blood was characterized by a TCR beta motif of under ten highly homologous variants. Earlier studies detected some motif variants in reactive arthritis synovial fluid and blood. Reportedly, matched ankylosing spondylitis synovial fluid was significantly enriched for disease-linked clones.

V was shortened by 0 bases and J by 1 base, with 13 bases between the two germline ends. The CDR3 extends over 17 amino acids. The V gene's germline CDR1 is MNHEY and CDR2 SVGAGI. Preparation of TCR beta libraries was done by quantitative 5'-RACE with molecular barcodes. Each CDR3 protein is one row after TCRdb ran MiXCR on the 5' RACE reads. The sample lists 210,000 or so distinct CDR3 sequences; less than 9.5% were seen once. The chain couples TRBV6-5 to TRBJ2-1; possible D gene TRBD2, 6 bases. The clonotype was recovered from a female donor with ankylosing spondylitis or in good health (not recorded which). Input material: blood, either unsorted or a sorted T cell fraction (not recorded which). This chain's CDR3 is CASSYSIDSGSYNEQFF. CDR3 DNA: TGTGCCAGCAGTTACTCGATCGATAGCGGATCCTACAATGAGCAGTTCTTC.